This record covers a single T cell receptor (beta chain). Its antigen is as yet unknown. Germline CDR1 is ENHRY and CDR2 is SYGVKD. The V gene end was trimmed by 2 bases and the J gene end by 4 bases; junction bases not matched to a gene: 9. This CDR3 contains 16 residues. The record originates from a study of cytomegalovirus exposure and HLA in healthy donors. The study ran its PCR with 60 Vbeta and 13 Jbeta primers. TCRdb keeps only in-frame clones here, not all; method: immunoSEQ multiplex PCR. This sample has 150,000 to 200,000 clones; 70% to 85% occur once, and the top ten carry around 1.9%. Study results and caveats: The study recorded 164 TCR beta chains that were cytomegalovirus-associated.

Source material: PBMCs. The receptor comes from a middle-aged man in good health and CMV-seronegative. The chain has TRBV10-3 and TRBJ2-5; 8 positions agree with TRBD2. Written as DNA, the CDR3 is TGTGCCATCAGTGAGCGGAGCGGGAGTAATGGAGAGACCCAGTACTTC. Protein: CAISERSGSNGETQYF.